This entry describes one TCR beta chain. The sample belongs to a study of blood T cell repertoires in COVID-19. As originally analysed: Amplification of reference gene primers provided the estimated nucleated cell counts. Using immunoSEQ multiplex PCR, the repertoire was profiled, and TCRdb retains in-frame clones only, with some absent. Clonal size and the V and J genes are those of that table, whereas D and trimming came from the DNA. Of approximately 220,000 clones listed, around 84% were seen once; the top ten hold approximately 6.6%. CDR1 and CDR2 from the germline V gene are LGHNT and FRNRAP. Unmatched junction bases numbered 2, after V lost 5 bases and J lost 3 bases. The CDR3 consists of 13 residues.

The TCR was taken from a woman aged 35 to 49 who had recovered from COVID-19. What was sequenced was PBMCs or T cells enriched from blood (not recorded which). The rearrangement uses TRBV12-5 and TRBJ2-3; 7 bases line up with TRBD2. CDR3 sequence (DNA): TGTGCTAGTGGTAGCGGGACGACAGATACGCAGTATTTT. This codes for CASGSGTTDTQYF.